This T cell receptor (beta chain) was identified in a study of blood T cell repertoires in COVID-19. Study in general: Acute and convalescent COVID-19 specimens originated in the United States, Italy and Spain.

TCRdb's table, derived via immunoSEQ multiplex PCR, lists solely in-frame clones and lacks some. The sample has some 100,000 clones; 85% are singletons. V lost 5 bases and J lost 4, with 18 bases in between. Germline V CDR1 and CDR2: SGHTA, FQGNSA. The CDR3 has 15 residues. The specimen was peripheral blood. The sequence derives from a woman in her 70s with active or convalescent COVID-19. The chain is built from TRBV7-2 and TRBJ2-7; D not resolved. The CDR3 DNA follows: TGTGCCAGCAGCCCCCGTCAAGTAGCTTGGTACGAGCAGTACTTC. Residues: CASSPRQVAWYEQYF. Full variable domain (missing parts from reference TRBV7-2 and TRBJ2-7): GAGVSQSPSNKVTEKGKDVELRCDPISGHTALYWYRQSLGQGLEFLIYFQGNSAPDKSGLPSDRFSAERTGGSVSTLTIQRTQQEDSAVYLCASSPRQVAWYEQYFGPGTRLTVT.